The 27 T cell receptor beta chains below come from one sample, sequenced in a study of T cells in Graves' hyperthyroidism and ophthalmopathy. Researchers took RNA transcripts and amplified the TCR beta CDR3 regions from them. Initially, a first-round RT-PCR of the TCR CDR3 employed the HTBI primer set. In TCRdb, the multiplex PCR reads were re-called with MiXCR into one record per CDR3 protein. Among about 59,000 distinct CDR3 sequences listed, roughly 58% were seen once. Sequences were obtained from blood. The receptors were sampled from a woman aged 55-70 years with Graves' ophthalmopathy.

This clonotype was seen ten or more times. The J gene is TRBJ1-2, the V gene TRBV5-6; TRBD1 aligns across 7 bases. Trimming at V came to 2 bases and at J to 7 bases, leaving 8 bases not matched to a gene. The CDR3 is made up of 14 amino acids. Germline V gene sequence: CDR1 SGHDT, CDR2 YYEEEE. CDR3 in DNA: TGTGCCAGCAGCTTAATAACAGGGGTTCCTGGCTACACCTTC. Translating gives CASSLITGVPGYTF. The whole variable domain, remainder taken from reference TRBV5-6 and TRBJ1-2, is DAGVTQSPTHLIKTRGQQVTLRCSPKSGHDTVSWYQQALGQGPQFIFQYYEEEERQRGNFPDRFSGHQFPNYSSELNVNALLLGDSALYLCASSLITGVPGYTFGSGTRLTVV.

As for this clonotype: It may be a read error: a sequence one base away is much more abundant. V gene TRBV28 combines with J gene TRBJ2-7; TRBD2 is a possible D gene (5 bases). This CDR3 is built from 15 residues. Germline assignment: CDR1 MDHEN and CDR2 SYDVKM. The CDR3 sequence is CASSLLERVSYEQCF. The CDR3 coding sequence is TGTGCCAGCAGTTTGCTGGAGAGGGTATCCTACGAGCAGTGCTTC.

Concerning this clonotype itself: Lacking the conserved final phenylalanine or tryptophan, this CDR3 likely reflects a read error. The chain combines TRBV12-3 or TRBV12-4 with TRBJ2-5; no firm D call. This CDR3 comprises 14 residues. V was clipped by 3 bases and J by 5 bases, with 13 bases between them. CDR3 loop: CASSFRRGWETQYI. The CDR3 bases are TGTGCCAGCAGTTTTCGGCGAGGTTGGGAGACCCAGTACATC.

This chain uses TRBV7-8 with TRBJ2-3, with a weak D call TRBD2 (5 bases). From germline, CDR1 is SGHVS and CDR2 FQNEAQ. V gave up 6 bases and J gave up 0 bases, with 22 bases separating them. The CDR3 sequence is 18 residues long. CDR3 in amino acids: CASRSGGGLTPSTDTQYF. The CDR3 nucleotides are TGTGCCAGCAGGTCCGGCGGCGGGCTGACCCCTAGCACAGATACGCAGTATTTT.

This clonotype appeared a single time. Here the CDR3 reads CASSLDRGLEGYTF. The CDR3 DNA is TGTGCCAGCAGCTTAGATAGGGGACTAGAGGGCTACACCTTC. V and J are TRBV11-3 and TRBJ1-2; perhaps TRBD1 as D (5 bases). Trimming removed 0 bases at V and 8 bases at J, with 13 bases between. Germline V CDR1 and CDR2: SGHNT, YENEEA. CDR3 length equals 14 residues.

The rearrangement links TRBV5-1 to TRBJ2-1, with TRBD2 matching over 14 bases. CDR3 length: 17 amino acids. Unmatched junction bases numbered 11, after V lost 4 bases and J lost 8 bases. The germline gives CDR1 SGHRS, CDR2 YFSETQ. The CDR3 bases are TGCGCCAGCAGCACTCTACCGGGACTAGCGGGAGTCTATGAGCAGTTCTTC. Protein product: CASSTLPGLAGVYEQFF. The variable domain in full, with the rest retrieved from reference TRBV5-1 and TRBJ2-1, is KAGVTQTPRYLIKTRGQQVTLSCSPISGHRSVSWYQQTPGQGLQFLFEYFSETQRNKGNFPGRFSGRQFSNSRSEMNVSTLELGDSALYLCASSTLPGLAGVYEQFFGPGTRLTVL.

This clonotype was picked up many times. The CDR3 is CASSSRTGHTGELFF. The CDR3 DNA reads as TGTGCCAGTAGTTCCCGGACAGGGCACACCGGGGAGCTGTTTTTT. The rearrangement joins TRBV19 to TRBJ2-2; the match to TRBD1 covers 8 bases. This CDR3 is built from 15 residues. V shed 5 bases, J shed 3 bases, and the junction held 5 bases outside the gene matches. Per germline, CDR1 LNHDA and CDR2 SQIVND (reference sequence).

This sequence joins TRBV2 and TRBJ2-5, with 8 bases fitting TRBD2. V gave up 7 bases and J gave up 2 bases; unmatched junction bases: 9. This CDR3 spans 15 amino acids. Germline loops: CDR1 SNHLY, CDR2 FYNNEI. CDR3 coding DNA: TGTGCCAGCAAACAGCGGGGGCTAAATCAAGAGACCCAGTACTTC. Encoded protein: CASKQRGLNQETQYF.

V usage is TRBV4-3 and J usage is TRBJ2-7; tentative D call: TRBD2 (6 bases). Germline CDR1 and CDR2: LGHNA and YSLEER. V lost 0 bases to trimming and J lost 3 bases, with 12 bases between them. The CDR3 contains 15 residues. Here the CDR3 reads CASSQEGGGDYEQYF. The CDR3 DNA sequence: TGCGCCAGCAGCCAAGAGGGGGGAGGAGACTACGAGCAGTACTTC.

This clonotype was seen at least ten times. This rearrangement joins TRBV7-9 to TRBJ1-1; D is possibly TRBD1 (5 bases). The CDR3 is 15 amino acids. Deletions cut 1 base from V and 6 bases from J, with 15 bases between. Looked up from germline, CDR1 is SEHNR and CDR2 is FQNEAQ (reference sequence). The CDR3 sequence: CASSLVGGRQSEAFF. Here the CDR3 DNA reads TGTGCCAGCAGCTTAGTCGGGGGGAGGCAATCTGAAGCTTTCTTT.

The chain employs TRBV7-2 and TRBJ1-2; 10 nucleotides agree with TRBD1. Germline CDR1 and CDR2: SGHTA and FQGNSA. The J segment lost 8 bases and the V segment lost 6 bases, leaving 6 bases of the junction unmatched. The CDR3 consists of 13 residues. This CDR3 reads CASRRQGAKGYTF. CDR3 coding DNA: TGTGCCAGCAGACGACAGGGGGCGAAAGGCTACACCTTC.

This clonotype was recorded many times. The chain combines TRBV6-4 with TRBJ2-1; 8 bases fit TRBD2. The V gene's germline CDR1 is MRHNA and CDR2 SNTAGT. This CDR3 region has 14 residues. V shed 3 bases, J shed 4 bases, and the junction held 2 bases outside the gene matches. CDR3 in DNA: TGTGCCAGCAGTGAAGGCGGGGGGTACAATGAGCAGTTCTTC. Its translation: CASSEGGGYNEQFF.

The table lists this clonotype with many counts. This chain uses TRBV4-1 with TRBJ2-2; D gene ambiguous. The CDR3 has 15 amino acids. Per germline, CDR1 MGHRA and CDR2 YSYEKL. Trimming removed 1 base at V and 3 bases at J, with 9 bases between. Here the CDR3 reads CASSQVEWDTGELFF. The CDR3 nucleotides are TGCGCCAGCAGCCAAGTAGAATGGGACACCGGGGAGCTGTTTTTT.

This sequence joins TRBV7-9 and TRBJ2-5; 9 bases align to TRBD1. V dropped 5 bases and J dropped 3; count of bases not matched to a gene: 1. The germline V gene encodes CDR1 SEHNR and CDR2 FQNEAQ (reference sequence). The CDR3 extends over 13 amino acids. The CDR3 coding sequence is TGTGCCAGCAGCCGGGACAGGGAAGAGACCCAGTACTTC. Residues: CASSRDREETQYF. Together with reference TRBV7-9 and TRBJ2-5, the CDR3 gives the full variable domain: DTGVSQNPRHKITKRGQNVTFRCDPISEHNRLYWYRQTLGQGPEFLTYFQNEAQLEKSRLLSDRFSAERPKGSFSTLEIQRTEQGDSAMYLCASSRDREETQYFGPGTRLLVL.

The chain joins TRBV29-1 to TRBJ1-2, with a tentative D call TRBD1 (5 bases). Trimming removed 1 base at V and 8 bases at J, with 14 bases between. This CDR3 region has 13 residues. The germline gives CDR1 SQVTM, CDR2 ANQGSEA. Here the CDR3 DNA reads TGCAGCGTTGAAGGGGGCGAGGCCCTGGGCTACACCTTC. Protein sequence: CSVEGGEALGYTF.

The V call is TRBV2, the J call TRBJ2-5; a possible D gene is TRBD2 (7 bases). Germline-derived CDR1 and CDR2 are SNHLY and FYNNEI. V was cut by 2 bases and J by 5 bases, with 15 bases left in between. The CDR3 extends over 15 amino acids. The CDR3 sequence is CASSEWGGGGETQYF. The CDR3 nucleotides read TGTGCCAGCAGTGAATGGGGGGGCGGTGGTGAGACCCAGTACTTC.

This clonotype was counted at least ten times. The chain carries TRBV30 and TRBJ2-7; no clear D gene. Per germline, CDR1 GTSNPN and CDR2 SVGIG (reference sequence). Trimming left V 1 base short and J 2 bases short, with 6 bases between. The CDR3 runs 12 residues. The CDR3 DNA reads TGTGCCTGGAGTGCTGGGGCCTACGAGCAGTACTTC. Residues: CAWSAGAYEQYF.

The V call is TRBV5-1, the J call TRBJ1-2; a weak D match, TRBD1 (5 bases). The germline V and J ends were trimmed by 0 bases and 10 bases, with 10 bases remaining between them. CDR3 size: 12 residues. Germline V gene sequence: CDR1 SGHRS, CDR2 YFSETQ. This CDR3 reads CASSLAPGLYTF. The CDR3 nucleotides are TGCGCCAGCAGCTTGGCGCCAGGGCTCTACACCTTC.

On this clonotype itself: Germline and junction disagree at one end, which may indicate a read error. The CDR3 region is CASSSQPGQEPRELLF. The CDR3 DNA reads as TGTGCCAGCAGTTCTCAACCGGGACAGGAACCCCGGGAGCTGCTTTTT. This chain links TRBV27 with TRBJ2-2; 8 bases agree with TRBD1. The germline V gene has CDR1 MNHEY and CDR2 SMNVEV (reference sequence). The CDR3 has 16 residues.

Judged by abundance, this clonotype is medium-sized. The chain has TRBV15 and TRBJ2-5, with 7 bases identical to TRBD1. The J segment lost 9 bases and the V segment lost 8 bases, leaving 21 bases of the junction unmatched. The CDR3 is made up of 16 amino acids. From germline, CDR1 is LNHNV and CDR2 YYDKDF (reference sequence). For the CDR3, the DNA is TGTGCCACCTCGCGGGTAGGGACAGCTAACAGGGAGCCCCAGTACTTC. Translated: CATSRVGTANREPQYF.

V usage is TRBV29-1 and J usage is TRBJ1-1; 7 nucleotides align to TRBD1. Trimming took 7 bases from V and 3 from J; bases not matched to a gene: 17. Germline V gives CDR1 SQVTM, CDR2 ANQGSEA. The CDR3 has 16 amino acids. CDR3 protein: CSAETGQGGGYTEAFF. DNA for the CDR3: TGCAGCGCCGAAACGGGGCAGGGGGGAGGCTACACTGAAGCTTTCTTT. The whole variable domain, remainder taken from reference TRBV29-1 and TRBJ1-1, is SAVISQKPSRDICQRGTSLTIQCQVDSQVTMMFWYRQQPGQSLTLIATANQGSEATYESGFVIDKFPISRPNLTFSTLTVSNMSPEDSSIYLCSAETGQGGGYTEAFFGQGTRLTVV.

V and J are TRBV20-1 and TRBJ2-7, with a tentative D call TRBD2 (6 bases). Germline CDR1 is DFQATT and CDR2 is SNEGSKA (reference sequence). V shed 0 bases and J shed 9 bases, with 15 bases lying between them. The CDR3 has 13 amino acids. CDR3 sequence (DNA): TGCAGTGCTAGAGAGGAGGGGCTAGCGAGGCAGTACTTC. Its translation: CSAREEGLARQYF.

This clonotype was recorded once. The chain has TRBV20-1 and TRBJ2-2, with D hard to call. Trimming took off 1 base at V and 6 bases at J, with 9 bases between the two ends. The CDR3 has 13 amino acids. Germline assignment: CDR1 DFQATT and CDR2 SNEGSKA (reference sequence). The CDR3 loop is CSARAQWAGELFF. CDR3 bases: TGCAGTGCTAGAGCCCAATGGGCCGGGGAGCTGTTTTTT.

This clonotype was recorded at least ten times. This chain uses TRBV4-3 with TRBJ1-4, with D possibly matching TRBD1 (5 bases). The CDR3 is 14 amino acids. V was trimmed by 0 bases and J by 16 bases, leaving 18 bases between them. Germline V gives CDR1 LGHNA, CDR2 YSLEER. The CDR3 loop is CASSQDLGDSRRFF. The CDR3 nucleotides read TGCGCCAGCAGCCAAGATCTAGGAGACAGTAGGCGGTTTTTT.

This clonotype was seen ten or more times. V and J are TRBV6-1 and TRBJ1-5; possibly TRBD1 for D (6 bases). This CDR3 comprises 14 residues. The V and J ends lost 7 bases and 0 bases respectively, with 10 bases between them. Germline CDR1 reads MNHNS; CDR2 reads SASEGT. CDR3 residues: CASTWTDSNQPQHF. CDR3 DNA sequence: TGTGCCAGCACCTGGACAGATAGCAATCAGCCCCAGCATTTT.

The rearrangement uses TRBV7-6 and TRBJ2-3, with TRBD1 matching over 8 bases. Germline CDR1 SGHVS, CDR2 FNYEAQ. The CDR3 is 15 residues long. V lost 5 bases and J lost 11; bases outside the gene matches: 15. CDR3 DNA sequence: TGTGCCAGCAGCACCAGACAGGGGATGTTTAATGAGCAGTATTTT. This translates into CASSTRQGMFNEQYF.

The chain joins TRBV11-2 to TRBJ2-5; 10 nucleotides agree with TRBD2. CDR1 and CDR2 from the germline V gene are SGHAT and FQNNGV. The length of the CDR3 is 18 residues. The V and J ends lost 1 base and 2 bases, in that order; junction bases with no gene match: 10. In nucleotides, the CDR3 is TGTGCCAGCAGCTTAGTGGGGGTAGCGGGAGGTGGTCAAGAGACCCAGTACTTC. It is translated as CASSLVGVAGGGQETQYF. The full variable domain, with the rest looked up from reference TRBV11-2 and TRBJ2-5, is EAGVAQSPRYKIIEKRQSVAFWCNPISGHATLYWYQQILGQGPKLLIQFQNNGVVDDSQLPKDRFSAERLKGVDSTLKIQPAKLEDSAVYLCASSLVGVAGGGQETQYFGPGTRLLVL.